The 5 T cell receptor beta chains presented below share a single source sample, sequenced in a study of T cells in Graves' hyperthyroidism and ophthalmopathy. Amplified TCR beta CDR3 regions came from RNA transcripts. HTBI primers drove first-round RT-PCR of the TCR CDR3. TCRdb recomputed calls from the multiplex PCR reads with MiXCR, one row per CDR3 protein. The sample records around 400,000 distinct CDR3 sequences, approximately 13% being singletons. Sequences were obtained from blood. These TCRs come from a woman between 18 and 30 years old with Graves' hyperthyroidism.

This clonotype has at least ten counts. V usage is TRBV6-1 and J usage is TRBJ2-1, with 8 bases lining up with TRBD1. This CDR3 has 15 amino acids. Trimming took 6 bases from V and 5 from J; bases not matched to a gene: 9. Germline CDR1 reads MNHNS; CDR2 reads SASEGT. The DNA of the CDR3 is TGTGCCAGCAGAGGTGGGACAGGCGATAACAATGAGCAGTTCTTC. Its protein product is CASRGGTGDNNEQFF.

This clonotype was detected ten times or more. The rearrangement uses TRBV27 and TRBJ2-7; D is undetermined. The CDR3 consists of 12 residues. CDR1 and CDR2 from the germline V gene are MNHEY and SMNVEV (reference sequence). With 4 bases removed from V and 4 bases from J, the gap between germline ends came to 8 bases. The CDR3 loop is CASSSNPYEQYF. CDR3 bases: TGTGCCAGCAGTTCCAACCCGTACGAGCAGTACTTC.

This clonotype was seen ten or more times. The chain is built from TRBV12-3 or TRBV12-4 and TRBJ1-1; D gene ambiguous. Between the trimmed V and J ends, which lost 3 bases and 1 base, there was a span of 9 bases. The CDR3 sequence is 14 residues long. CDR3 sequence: CASSLLPQNTEAFF. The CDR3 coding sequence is TGTGCCAGCAGTTTGTTGCCTCAGAACACTGAAGCTTTCTTT.

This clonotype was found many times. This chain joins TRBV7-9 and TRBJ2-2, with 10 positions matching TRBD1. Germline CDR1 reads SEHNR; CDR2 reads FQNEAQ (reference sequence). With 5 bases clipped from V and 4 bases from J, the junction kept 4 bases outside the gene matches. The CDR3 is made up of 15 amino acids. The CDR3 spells CASSTRDRGTGELFF. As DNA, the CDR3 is TGTGCCAGCAGCACCCGGGACAGGGGCACCGGGGAGCTGTTTTTT. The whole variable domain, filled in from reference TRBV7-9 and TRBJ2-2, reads DTGVSQNPRHKITKRGQNVTFRCDPISEHNRLYWYRQTLGQGPEFLTYFQNEAQLEKSRLLSDRFSAERPKGSFSTLEIQRTEQGDSAMYLCASSTRDRGTGELFFGEGSRLTVL.

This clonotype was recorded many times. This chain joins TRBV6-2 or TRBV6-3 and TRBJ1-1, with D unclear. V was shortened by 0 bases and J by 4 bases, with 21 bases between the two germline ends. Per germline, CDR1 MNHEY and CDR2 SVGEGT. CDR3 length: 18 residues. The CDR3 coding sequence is TGTGCCAGCAGTTACTCGAAGGATTTTCCCCGTCGGTCCACTGAAGCTTTCTTT. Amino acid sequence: CASSYSKDFPRRSTEAFF.